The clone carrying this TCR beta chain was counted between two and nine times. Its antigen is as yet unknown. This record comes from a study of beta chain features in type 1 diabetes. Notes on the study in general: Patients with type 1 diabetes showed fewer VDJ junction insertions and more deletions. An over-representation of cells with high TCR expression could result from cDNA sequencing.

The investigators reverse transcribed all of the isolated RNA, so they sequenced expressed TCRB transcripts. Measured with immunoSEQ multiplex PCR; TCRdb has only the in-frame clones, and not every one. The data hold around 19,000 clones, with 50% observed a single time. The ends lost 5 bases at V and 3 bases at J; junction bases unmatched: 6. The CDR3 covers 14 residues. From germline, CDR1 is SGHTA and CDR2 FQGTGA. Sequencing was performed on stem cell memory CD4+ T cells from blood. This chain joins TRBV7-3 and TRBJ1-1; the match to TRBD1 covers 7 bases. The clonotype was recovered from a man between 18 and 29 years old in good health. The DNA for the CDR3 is TGTGCCAGCAGCCCGACAGGGATGGACACTGAAGCTTTCTTT. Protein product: CASSPTGMDTEAFF.